This T cell receptor (beta chain) is drawn from a study of T cell responses to AZD1222 COVID-19 vaccine. This clone has a single count. The antigen is unknown. Study results and limitations: The donors showed a predominance of white British ancestry and of females, with possible underestimation of clonal diversity.

Germline V gene sequence: CDR1 SGHRS, CDR2 YFSETQ. This CDR3 is 14 amino acids long. V dropped 6 bases and J dropped 5 bases, with 18 bases sitting between them. TCRdb keeps only in-frame clones here, not all; method: immunoSEQ multiplex PCR. The repertoire holds about 130,000 clones, with around 90% as singletons. The starting material was peripheral blood, obtained on day 0 of AZD1222 vaccination. This TCR derives from an adult in good health. The chain couples TRBV5-1 to TRBJ2-7, with D perhaps TRBD2 (5 bases). The CDR3 loop reads CASTTVWEKNEQYF. The CDR3 DNA reads as TGCGCCAGCACCACAGTGTGGGAGAAGAACGAGCAGTACTTC. Variable domain in full (rest from reference TRBV5-1 and TRBJ2-7): KAGVTQTPRYLIKTRGQQVTLSCSPISGHRSVSWYQQTPGQGLQFLFEYFSETQRNKGNFPGRFSGRQFSNSRSEMNVSTLELGDSALYLCASTTVWEKNEQYFGPGTRLTVT.